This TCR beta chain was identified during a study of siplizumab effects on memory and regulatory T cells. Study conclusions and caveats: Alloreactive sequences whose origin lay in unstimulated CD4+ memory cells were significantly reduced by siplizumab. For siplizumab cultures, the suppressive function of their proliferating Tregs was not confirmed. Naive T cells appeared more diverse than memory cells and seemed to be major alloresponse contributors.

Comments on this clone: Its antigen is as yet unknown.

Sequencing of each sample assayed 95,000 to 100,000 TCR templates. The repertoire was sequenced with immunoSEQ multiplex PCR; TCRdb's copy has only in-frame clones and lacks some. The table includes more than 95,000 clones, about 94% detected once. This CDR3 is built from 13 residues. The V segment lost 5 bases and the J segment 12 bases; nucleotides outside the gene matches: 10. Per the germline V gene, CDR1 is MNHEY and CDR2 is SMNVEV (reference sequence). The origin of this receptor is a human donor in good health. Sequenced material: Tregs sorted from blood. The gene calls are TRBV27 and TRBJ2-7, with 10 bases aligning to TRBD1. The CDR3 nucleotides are TGTGCCAGCAGTCCTCCCGGGACAGGGGATCGGTACTTC. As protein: CASSPPGTGDRYF.